A single T cell receptor beta chain is shown here with its context. What it binds is unknown. MiXCR, applied by TCRdb to the reads, yields one record per CDR3 protein. The table includes a few hundred thousand distinct CDR3 sequences, approximately 22% detected once. The data originate from a study of T cell repertoires in cytomegalovirus infection. Study summary: Use of recently identified HLA-C-restricted and well-studied HLA-B-restricted CMV epitopes was part of the study.

The study's findings and limits: HLA-C-restricted CMV clonotypes gave the most frequent clonotype in two of eight donors.

Losses at the gene ends were 4 bases for V and 9 bases for J; bases not matched to a gene: 10. This CDR3 spans 14 amino acids. Per germline, CDR1 SQVTM and CDR2 ANQGSEA. The material sequenced was cultured PBMCs, taken from culture after CMV antigen stimulation. This chain links TRBV29-1 with TRBJ1-4; 8 bases are a match to TRBD1. The receptor comes from a human donor in good health (CMV status not recorded). Some clones in this sample may be carry-over from other donors' samples. The CDR3 DNA reads TGCAGCGTTGCTTCCGGGACAGGTCGTCAAAAACTGTTTTTT. Translating it yields CSVASGTGRQKLFF.